These T cell receptor beta chains were read from a single sample in a study of vaccination effects on CD4 cells after COVID-19. Some clones are missing from TCRdb's copy, which holds only in-frame ones; the method was immunoSEQ multiplex PCR. The sample has about 68,000 clones, about 80% seen once. These receptors' targets are unknown. The source was CD4+ T cells from PBMCs cultured with SARS-CoV-2 spike peptides, collected before COVID-19 vaccination. Receptors originate from a human donor who received a COVID-19 vaccine. CDR3s include the opening cysteine and the closing phenylalanine or tryptophan. Fields, in order: J gene, clone size, D gene, V gene, CDR3 protein, CDR3 DNA. A D gene is named only where the DNA matches it firmly. Expanded clones are given a class, and other clones once, few, many or no size at all.

j_call: TRBJ1-2
clone_size: NA
d_call: NA
v_call: TRBV2
cdr3_aa: CASSVTRYGYTF
cdr3_nt: TGTGCCAGCAGTGTAACCAGATATGGCTACACCTTC

j_call: TRBJ2-3
clone_size: NA
d_call: TRBD1
v_call: TRBV7-9
cdr3_aa: CASSLMMGQLTDTQYF
cdr3_nt: TGTGCCAGCAGCTTAATGATGGGACAGCTCACAGATACGCAGTATTTT

j_call: TRBJ1-4
clone_size: NA
d_call: NA
v_call: TRBV9
cdr3_aa: CASSTRGSTNEKLFF
cdr3_nt: TGTGCCAGCTCTACCCGGGGTTCAACTAATGAAAAACTGTTTTTT

j_call: TRBJ1-2
clone_size: NA
d_call: TRBD1
v_call: TRBV6-5
cdr3_aa: CASSQRQGINYGYTF
cdr3_nt: TGTGCCAGCAGTCAACGACAGGGCATTAACTATGGCTACACCTTC

j_call: TRBJ1-5
clone_size: NA
d_call: NA
v_call: TRBV5-5
cdr3_aa: CASSLDTHQPQHF
cdr3_nt: TGTGCCAGCAGCCTGGACACTCATCAGCCCCAGCATTTT

j_call: TRBJ1-3
clone_size: few
d_call: NA
v_call: TRBV5-4
cdr3_aa: CASSDSLSGNTIYF
cdr3_nt: TGTGCCAGCAGCGATTCCTTGTCGGGAAACACCATATATTTT

j_call: TRBJ1-3
clone_size: NA
d_call: NA
v_call: TRBV6-5
cdr3_aa: CASNRESSGNTIYF
cdr3_nt: TGTGCCAGCAACAGGGAGAGCTCTGGAAACACCATATATTTT

j_call: TRBJ2-2
clone_size: NA
d_call: TRBD2
v_call: TRBV7-3
cdr3_aa: CASSPKGGLVVTGELFF
cdr3_nt: TGTGCCAGCAGCCCAAAGGGCGGACTAGTTGTGACCGGGGAGCTGTTTTTT

j_call: TRBJ2-2
clone_size: NA
d_call: NA
v_call: TRBV6-4
cdr3_aa: CASKGPGELFF
cdr3_nt: TGTGCCAGCAAGGGCCCCGGGGAGCTGTTTTTT

j_call: TRBJ2-1
clone_size: NA
d_call: NA
v_call: TRBV6-5
cdr3_aa: CASRPPGGYEQFF
cdr3_nt: TGTGCCAGCAGACCTCCAGGAGGCTATGAGCAGTTCTTC

j_call: TRBJ1-2
clone_size: NA
d_call: NA
v_call: TRBV5-1
cdr3_aa: CASSPTTGTNVDGYTF
cdr3_nt: TGCGCCAGCAGCCCCACCACAGGGACAAATGTAGATGGCTACACCTTC

j_call: TRBJ2-1
clone_size: NA
d_call: NA
v_call: TRBV5-1
cdr3_aa: CASSRQIYNEQFF
cdr3_nt: TGCGCCAGCAGCCGACAGATATACAATGAGCAGTTCTTC

j_call: TRBJ1-2
clone_size: NA
d_call: NA
v_call: TRBV13
cdr3_aa: CASSPQRDYGYTF
cdr3_nt: TGTGCCAGCAGCCCGCAGAGAGACTATGGCTACACCTTC

j_call: TRBJ2-3
clone_size: NA
d_call: NA
v_call: TRBV4-1
cdr3_aa: CASSQADYSDTQYF
cdr3_nt: TGCGCCAGCAGCCAAGCGGACTACTCAGATACGCAGTATTTT

j_call: TRBJ2-4
clone_size: NA
d_call: TRBD2
v_call: TRBV27
cdr3_aa: CASSPLTSHLAKNIQYF
cdr3_nt: TGTGCCAGCAGCCCCCTGACTAGCCACCTAGCCAAAAACATTCAGTACTTC

j_call: TRBJ2-5
clone_size: NA
d_call: TRBD1
v_call: TRBV19
cdr3_aa: CASSIAYHRGGETQYF
cdr3_nt: TGTGCCAGTAGTATAGCGTACCACAGGGGCGGAGAGACCCAGTACTTC

j_call: TRBJ1-1
clone_size: NA
d_call: NA
v_call: TRBV2
cdr3_aa: CASSEGLTTEAFF
cdr3_nt: TGTGCCAGCAGTGAGGGCCTTACCACTGAAGCTTTCTTT

j_call: TRBJ2-1
clone_size: NA
d_call: NA
v_call: TRBV7-2
cdr3_aa: CASSWRGGTYNEQFF
cdr3_nt: TGTGCCAGCTCCTGGCGGGGCGGCACCTACAATGAGCAGTTCTTC

j_call: TRBJ2-2
clone_size: NA
d_call: NA
v_call: TRBV2
cdr3_aa: CASRPQGWGTGELFF
cdr3_nt: TGTGCCAGCAGGCCACAGGGTTGGGGTACCGGGGAGCTGTTTTTT

j_call: TRBJ2-5
clone_size: NA
d_call: TRBD1
v_call: TRBV5-1
cdr3_aa: CASSRQGEQETQYF
cdr3_nt: TGCGCCAGCAGCCGACAGGGCGAGCAAGAGACCCAGTACTTC

j_call: TRBJ2-3
clone_size: NA
d_call: NA
v_call: TRBV7-2
cdr3_aa: CASSLDRAEDTQYF
cdr3_nt: TGTGCCAGCAGCTTAGACAGGGCCGAAGATACGCAGTATTTT

j_call: TRBJ2-4
clone_size: NA
d_call: NA
v_call: TRBV3-1/TRBV3-2
cdr3_aa: CASSRQGGNIQYF
cdr3_nt: TGTGCCAGCAGCCGACAGGGAGGAAACATTCAGTACTTC

j_call: TRBJ2-5
clone_size: NA
d_call: TRBD2
v_call: TRBV3-1/TRBV3-2
cdr3_aa: CASSLYRTSGVEETQYF
cdr3_nt: TGTGCCAGCAGCCTGTACCGGACTAGCGGGGTCGAAGAGACCCAGTACTTC